This T cell receptor beta chain was recovered during a study of vaccination and CD4 T cells after COVID-19. Background on the study: Convalescent cases comprised under ten mild and one severe, all SARS-CoV-2 positive by nasal swab PCR. Samples were taken after vaccination, a median of around 76 days after dose two, with a range of 14 to 241.

This clonotype came up a few times. The antigen remains unidentified. Oncomine TCR Beta short-read sequencing was applied to DNA from cultured CD4+ T cells. Each CDR3 protein gets one entry after TCRdb re-called the PCR reads with MiXCR. The sample includes around 21,000 distinct CDR3 sequences, approximately 60% of them seen just once. The CDR3 runs to 14 residues. V was clipped by 2 bases and J by 0 bases, with 5 bases between them. CDR1 is MNHEY, CDR2 SVGEGT, per germline. Specified treatment: approximately nine-day PBMC culture with coronavirus spike peptide pools or control peptides (ViraFEST assay).

This receptor was obtained from a human donor who had recovered from COVID-19. This chain connects TRBV6-2 or TRBV6-3 to TRBJ1-5; D unresolved. Specimen: CD4+ T cells from blood, cultured in vitro. CDR3 bases: TGTGCCAGCAGTTACGGTAGTAGCAATCAGCCCCAGCATTTT. It encodes CASSYGSSNQPQHF.